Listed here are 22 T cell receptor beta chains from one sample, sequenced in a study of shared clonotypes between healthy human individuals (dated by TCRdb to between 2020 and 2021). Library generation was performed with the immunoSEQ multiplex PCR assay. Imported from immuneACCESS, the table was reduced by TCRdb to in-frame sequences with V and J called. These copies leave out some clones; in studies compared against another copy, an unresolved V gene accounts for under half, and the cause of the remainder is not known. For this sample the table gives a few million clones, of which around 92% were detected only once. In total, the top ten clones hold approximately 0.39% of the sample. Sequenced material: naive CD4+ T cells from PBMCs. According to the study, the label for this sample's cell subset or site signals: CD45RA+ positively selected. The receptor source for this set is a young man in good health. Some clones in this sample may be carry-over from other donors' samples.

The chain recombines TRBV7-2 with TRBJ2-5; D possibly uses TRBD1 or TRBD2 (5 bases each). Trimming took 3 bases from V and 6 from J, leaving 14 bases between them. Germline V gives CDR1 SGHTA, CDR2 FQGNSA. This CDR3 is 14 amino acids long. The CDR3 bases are TGTGCCAGCAGCTTTCCTCGGGGCGGTCAGACCCAGTACTTC. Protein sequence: CASSFPRGGQTQYF.

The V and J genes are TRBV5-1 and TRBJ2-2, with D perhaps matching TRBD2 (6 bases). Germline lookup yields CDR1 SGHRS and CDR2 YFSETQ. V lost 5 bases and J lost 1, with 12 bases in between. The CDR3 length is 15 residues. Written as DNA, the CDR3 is TGCGCCAGCAGTTCCGGGAGTTTGAACACCGGGGAGCTGTTTTTT. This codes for CASSSGSLNTGELFF.

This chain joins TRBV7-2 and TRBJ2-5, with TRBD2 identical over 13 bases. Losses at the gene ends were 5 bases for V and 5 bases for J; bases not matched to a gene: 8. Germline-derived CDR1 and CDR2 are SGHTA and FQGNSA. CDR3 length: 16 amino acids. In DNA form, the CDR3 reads TGTGCCAGCAGCATCGGACTAGCGGGAGTGAGGGAGACCCAGTACTTC. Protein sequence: CASSIGLAGVRETQYF.

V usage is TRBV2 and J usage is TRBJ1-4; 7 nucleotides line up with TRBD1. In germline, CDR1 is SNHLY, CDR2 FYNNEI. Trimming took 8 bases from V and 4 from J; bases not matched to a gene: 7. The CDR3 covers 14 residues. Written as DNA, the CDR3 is TGTGCCAGCCGACAGGGAGGGAATAATGAAAAACTGTTTTTT. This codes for CASRQGGNNEKLFF.

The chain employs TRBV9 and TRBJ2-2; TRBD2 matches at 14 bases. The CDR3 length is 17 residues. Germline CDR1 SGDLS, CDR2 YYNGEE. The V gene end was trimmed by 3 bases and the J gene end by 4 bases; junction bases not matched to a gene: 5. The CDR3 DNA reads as TGTGCCAGCAGCGCATTGGGACTAGCGGGAGCCACCGGGGAGCTGTTTTTT. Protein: CASSALGLAGATGELFF.

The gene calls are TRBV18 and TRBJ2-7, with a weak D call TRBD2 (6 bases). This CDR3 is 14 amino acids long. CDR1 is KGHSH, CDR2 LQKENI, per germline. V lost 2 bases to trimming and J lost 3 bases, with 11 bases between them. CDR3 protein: CASSPFRGNYEQYF. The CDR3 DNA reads TGTGCCAGCTCACCATTCCGGGGGAACTACGAGCAGTACTTC.

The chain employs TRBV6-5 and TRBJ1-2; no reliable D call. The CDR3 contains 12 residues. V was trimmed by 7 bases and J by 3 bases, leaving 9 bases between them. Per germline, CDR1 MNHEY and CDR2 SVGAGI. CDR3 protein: CASISDHYGYTF. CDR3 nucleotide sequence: TGTGCCAGCATCTCGGATCACTATGGCTACACCTTC.

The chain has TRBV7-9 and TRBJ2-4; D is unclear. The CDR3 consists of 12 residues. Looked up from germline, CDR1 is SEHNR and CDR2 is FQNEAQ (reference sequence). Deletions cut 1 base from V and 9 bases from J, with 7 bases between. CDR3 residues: CASSLEVGIQYF. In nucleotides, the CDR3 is TGTGCCAGCAGCTTAGAGGTGGGCATTCAGTACTTC.

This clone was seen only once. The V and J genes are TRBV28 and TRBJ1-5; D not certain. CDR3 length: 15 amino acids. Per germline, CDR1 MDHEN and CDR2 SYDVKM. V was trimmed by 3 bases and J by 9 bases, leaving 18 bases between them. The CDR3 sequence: CASSFRTDTGVPQHF. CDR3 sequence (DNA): TGTGCCAGCAGTTTCCGGACCGATACTGGCGTGCCCCAGCATTTT.

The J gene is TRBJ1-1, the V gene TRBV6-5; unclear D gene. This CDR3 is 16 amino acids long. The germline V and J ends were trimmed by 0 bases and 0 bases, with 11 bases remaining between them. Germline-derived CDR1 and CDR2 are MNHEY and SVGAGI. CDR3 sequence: CASSYSIGSMNTEAFF. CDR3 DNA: TGTGCCAGCAGTTACTCGATTGGGTCCATGAACACTGAAGCTTTCTTT.

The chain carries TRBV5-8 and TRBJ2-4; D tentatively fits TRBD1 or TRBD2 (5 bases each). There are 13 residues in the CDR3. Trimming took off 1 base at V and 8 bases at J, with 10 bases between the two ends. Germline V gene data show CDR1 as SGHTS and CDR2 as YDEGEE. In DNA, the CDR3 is TGTGCCAGCAGCTTGAGAGGGACGGACATTCAGTACTTC. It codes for CASSLRGTDIQYF.

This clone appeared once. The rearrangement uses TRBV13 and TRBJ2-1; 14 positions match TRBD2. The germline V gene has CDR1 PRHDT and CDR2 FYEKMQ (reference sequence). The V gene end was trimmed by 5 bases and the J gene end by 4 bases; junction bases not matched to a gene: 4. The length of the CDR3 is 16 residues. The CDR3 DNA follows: TGTGCCAGCAGCCGCAGGACTAGCGGGGGGTACAATGAGCAGTTCTTC. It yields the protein CASSRRTSGGYNEQFF.

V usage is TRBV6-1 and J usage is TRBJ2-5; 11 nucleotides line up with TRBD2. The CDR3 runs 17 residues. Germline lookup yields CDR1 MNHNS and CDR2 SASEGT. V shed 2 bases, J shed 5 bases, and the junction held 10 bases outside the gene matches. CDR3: CASSETYSGRAWETQYF. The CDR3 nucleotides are TGTGCCAGCAGTGAAACGTATAGCGGGAGGGCCTGGGAGACCCAGTACTTC.

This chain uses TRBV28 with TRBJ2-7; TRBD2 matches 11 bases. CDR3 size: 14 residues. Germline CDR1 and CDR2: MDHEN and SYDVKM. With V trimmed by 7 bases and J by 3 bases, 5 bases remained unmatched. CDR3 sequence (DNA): TGTGCCAGCAATCTTAGCGGGAGGGTCTACGAGCAGTACTTC. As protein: CASNLSGRVYEQYF.

CDR3 nucleotide sequence: TGTGCCACCAGCAGACCTAGGAGGGGCGTAGGCGACTCTGGAAACACCATATATTTT. As protein: CATSRPRRGVGDSGNTIYF. The chain is built from TRBV15 and TRBJ1-3, with a weak D call TRBD1 (5 bases). Germline-derived CDR1 and CDR2 are LNHNV and YYDKDF (reference sequence). The CDR3 has 19 amino acids. Trimming cost V 2 bases and J 0 bases, with 20 bases left between them.

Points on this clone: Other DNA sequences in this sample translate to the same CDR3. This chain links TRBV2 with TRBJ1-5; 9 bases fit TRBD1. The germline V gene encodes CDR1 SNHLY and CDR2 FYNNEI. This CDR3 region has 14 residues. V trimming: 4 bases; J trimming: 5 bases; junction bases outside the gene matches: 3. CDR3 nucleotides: TGTGCCAGCAGTGGGGGACAGGGTCATCAGCCCCAGCATTTT. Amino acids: CASSGGQGHQPQHF.

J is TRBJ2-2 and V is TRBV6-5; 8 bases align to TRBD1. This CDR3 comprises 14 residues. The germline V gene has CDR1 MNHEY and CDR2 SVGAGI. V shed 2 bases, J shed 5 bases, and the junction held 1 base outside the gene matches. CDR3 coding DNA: TGTGCCAGCAGTTACAACAGGGGGACCGGGGAGCTGTTTTTT. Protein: CASSYNRGTGELFF.

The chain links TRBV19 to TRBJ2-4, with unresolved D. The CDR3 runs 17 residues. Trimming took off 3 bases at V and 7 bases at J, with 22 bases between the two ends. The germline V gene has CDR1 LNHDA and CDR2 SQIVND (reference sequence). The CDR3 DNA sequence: TGTGCCAGTAGTATCGCGCTCCCCATAGCCCCGAGGAACATTCAGTACTTC. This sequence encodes CASSIALPIAPRNIQYF.

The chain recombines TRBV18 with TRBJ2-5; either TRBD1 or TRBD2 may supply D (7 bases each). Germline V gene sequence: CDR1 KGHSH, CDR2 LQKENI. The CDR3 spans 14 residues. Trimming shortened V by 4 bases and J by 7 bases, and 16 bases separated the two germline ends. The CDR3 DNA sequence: TGTGCCAGCTCACAAGAACAGGGGAGGGGGACCCAGTACTTC. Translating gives CASSQEQGRGTQYF.

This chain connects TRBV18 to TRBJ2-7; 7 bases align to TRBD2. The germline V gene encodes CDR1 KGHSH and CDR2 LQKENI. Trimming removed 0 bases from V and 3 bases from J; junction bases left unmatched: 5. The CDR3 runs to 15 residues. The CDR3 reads CASSPPTSVYYEQYF. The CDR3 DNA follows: TGTGCCAGCTCACCACCTACTAGCGTTTACTACGAGCAGTACTTC. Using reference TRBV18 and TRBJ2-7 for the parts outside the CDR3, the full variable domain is NAGVMQNPRHLVRRRGQEARLRCSPMKGHSHVYWYRQLPEEGLKFMVYLQKENIIDESGMPKERFSAEFPKEGPSILRIQQVVRGDSAAYFCASSPPTSVYYEQYFGPGTRLTVT.

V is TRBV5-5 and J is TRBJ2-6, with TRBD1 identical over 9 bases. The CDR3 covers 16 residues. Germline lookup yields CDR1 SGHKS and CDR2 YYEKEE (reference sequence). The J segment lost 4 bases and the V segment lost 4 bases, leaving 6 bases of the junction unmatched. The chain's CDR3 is CASSRRTGAGANVLTF. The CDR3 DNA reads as TGTGCCAGCAGCCGCCGGACAGGGGCCGGGGCCAACGTCCTGACTTTC.

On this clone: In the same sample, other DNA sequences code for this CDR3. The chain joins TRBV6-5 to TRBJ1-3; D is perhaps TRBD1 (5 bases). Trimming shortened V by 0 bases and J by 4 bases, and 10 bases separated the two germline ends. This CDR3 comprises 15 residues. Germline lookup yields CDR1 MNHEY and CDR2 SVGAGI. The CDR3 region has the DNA TGTGCCAGCAGTTACTCATGGGGGTTCGGAAACACCATATATTTT. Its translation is CASSYSWGFGNTIYF.